This TCR beta chain was captured by sequencing in a study of metastatic and nonmetastatic thyroid tumors. About the research overall: Across peripheral blood and tumor or nodule tissue samples taken from malignant and benign thyroid patients, the repertoires were compared with one another.

This clone was observed many times. Trimming took off 10 bases at V and 5 bases at J, with 10 bases between the two ends. The CDR3 is made up of 11 amino acids. CDR1 is SGHTA, CDR2 FQGNSA, per germline. TCRdb reanalyzed the PCR reads with MiXCR. The data show 70,000 or so clones, 14% seen once. Not a single patient had been given any form of treatment at any point before undergoing thyroid surgery. The clonotype originates from a male donor with papillary thyroid cancer or a benign thyroid nodule (not recorded which). Some clones in this sample may be carry-over from other donors' samples. The V gene is TRBV7-2, the J gene TRBJ2-3; D is undetermined. The sample taken for sequencing was blood. DNA for the CDR3: TGTGCCACCCCTGTCTTAGATACGCAGTATTTT. Residues: CATPVLDTQYF.